Listed below are T cell receptor beta chains from one sample, sequenced in a study of cytomegalovirus exposure and HLA in healthy donors. Clones were read by immunoSEQ multiplex PCR, and TCRdb kept only the in-frame ones, dropping some. The repertoire holds roughly 150,000 clones, over 70% seen once, with approximately 1.2% in the top ten. The sequenced sample consisted of PBMCs. These receptors all stem from a boy aged 2 to 9 in good health and CMV-seronegative. Both conserved end residues are part of each CDR3. A D gene is named only where the DNA matches it firmly. Rows may omit the clone size; those that give it use once, few, many or a size class.

NA	18	TRBV7-9	TRBD1	TRBJ1-6	TGTGCCAGCAGCCTCACCGGGACAGGGGAGGACTATAATTCACCCCTCCACTTT	CASSLTGTGEDYNSPLHF
NA	13	TRBV5-1	NA	TRBJ1-2	TGCGCCAGCAGCTTGACAGGAGCCTATGGCTACACCTTC	CASSLTGAYGYTF
NA	16	TRBV19	NA	TRBJ2-6	TGTGCCAGTAGTATTTTTCAGGGCTCGGGGGCCAACGTCCTGACTTTC	CASSIFQGSGANVLTF
NA	14	TRBV30	NA	TRBJ2-7	TGTGCCTGGAGTACGAAAGGGGGAACCTACGAGCAGTACTTC	CAWSTKGGTYEQYF
NA	15	TRBV6-1	TRBD1	TRBJ1-5	TGTGCCAGCAAGATACAGGGGACGCGCAATCAGCCCCAGCATTTT	CASKIQGTRNQPQHF
NA	13	TRBV6-5	NA	TRBJ1-1	TGTGCCAGCAGTATAGGGGTGGGGGGGAGAACTTTCTTT	CASSIGVGGRTFF
NA	16	TRBV2	NA	TRBJ1-4	TGTGCCAGCCGCTTGAGGATCGGGAACACTAATGAAAAACTGTTTTTT	CASRLRIGNTNEKLFF
NA	14	TRBV28	TRBD1	TRBJ1-1	TGTGCCAGCAGGTGGGACAGGGGGCACACTGAAGCTTTCTTT	CASRWDRGHTEAFF
NA	12	TRBV11-2	NA	TRBJ2-3	TGTGCCAGCAGCTCGTCCACAGATACGCAGTATTTT	CASSSSTDTQYF
NA	14	TRBV7-6	TRBD2	TRBJ2-7	TGTGCCAGCAGCCCCTCGAGTAGCGGGACCGAGCAGTACTTC	CASSPSSSGTEQYF
few	16	TRBV7-9	TRBD1	TRBJ1-1	TGTGCCAGCAGTCCCGGACAGGGTAAGATGAACACTGAAGCTTTCTTT	CASSPGQGKMNTEAFF
NA	14	TRBV11-1	NA	TRBJ2-5	TGTGCCAGCAGCTCGGACCACAGGTGGGAGACCCAGTACTTC	CASSSDHRWETQYF
NA	16	TRBV6-6	TRBD2	TRBJ2-2	TGTGCCAGCAGTAAACCGGGACTAGCAAACACCGGGGAGCTGTTTTTT	CASSKPGLANTGELFF
NA	15	TRBV5-6	NA	TRBJ1-1	TGTGCCAGCAGCTTGCCGCGGGCCTCCGCCACTGAAGCTTTCTTT	CASSLPRASATEAFF
NA	17	TRBV10-2	NA	TRBJ2-6	TGCGCCAGCGGCACAGCAAGTCCAAGCTCTGGGGCCAACGTCCTGACTTTC	CASGTASPSSGANVLTF
NA	13	TRBV27	TRBD1	TRBJ1-2	TGTGCCAGCAGTTTAAGGCAGGGGGGTGGCTACACCTTC	CASSLRQGGGYTF
NA	15	TRBV18	TRBD1	TRBJ2-3	TGTGCCAGCTCACCTAGACAGGGGGCAACAGATACGCAGTATTTT	CASSPRQGATDTQYF
NA	14	TRBV21-1	NA	TRBJ2-5	TGTGCCAGCAGCAAATTAGGACTTCGGGAGACCCAGTACTTC	CASSKLGLRETQYF
NA	17	TRBV4-3	NA	TRBJ1-4	TGCGCCAGCAGCCAGGCAGGCAACAGGGCCGACAGTGAAAAACTGTTTTTT	CASSQAGNRADSEKLFF
NA	15	TRBV28	NA	TRBJ2-5	TGTGCCAGCAGTACCAATCAGGGGTACCAAGAGACCCAGTACTTC	CASSTNQGYQETQYF
few	15	TRBV5-4	NA	TRBJ1-2	TGTGCCAGCAGCCCGCCGGGACAATGGGACTATGGCTACACCTTC	CASSPPGQWDYGYTF
NA	13	TRBV6-1	TRBD2	TRBJ2-1	TGTGCCAGCAGTCTTTTAGCGGGAGATGAGCAGTTCTTC	CASSLLAGDEQFF
NA	15	TRBV19	TRBD1	TRBJ1-2	TGTGCCAGTAGAGCGGGGACAGGGGTTAACTATGGCTACACCTTC	CASRAGTGVNYGYTF
NA	14	TRBV5-4	NA	TRBJ2-5	TGTGCCAGCAGCTTGGACGCGGGGTTCGAGACCCAGTACTTC	CASSLDAGFETQYF
few	13	TRBV6-5	NA	TRBJ2-2	TGTGCCAGCAGTCCTAGCAGAACCGGGGAGCTGTTTTTT	CASSPSRTGELFF
NA	13	TRBV7-4	NA	TRBJ1-2	TGTGCCAGCAGCCCACCCGACAGCTATGGCTACACCTTC	CASSPPDSYGYTF
NA	15	TRBV12-5	TRBD1	TRBJ1-6	TGTGCTAGTGGTTCGGGACAGGGGACAGGGGGACCCCTCCACTTT	CASGSGQGTGGPLHF
NA	14	TRBV6-5	TRBD1	TRBJ1-1	TGTGCCAGCAGCCGGTTCGGGACAGACACTGAAGCTTTCTTT	CASSRFGTDTEAFF
once	18	TRBV11-2	TRBD2	TRBJ2-7	TGTGCCAGCAGCCGCGCGCGTGGGGATAGCGGGGAAGCCTACGAGCAGTACTTC	CASSRARGDSGEAYEQYF
once	15	TRBV7-2	NA	TRBJ1-2	TGTGCCAGCAGCTTATTCAGGGAAGGGCAGTATGGCTACACCTTC	CASSLFREGQYGYTF